This T cell receptor (beta chain) comes out of a study of cytomegalovirus exposure and HLA in healthy donors. PCR primers comprised 60 Vbeta and 13 Jbeta primers. The repertoire was sequenced with immunoSEQ multiplex PCR; TCRdb's copy has only in-frame clones and lacks some. Of about 180,000 clones detected, 70% to 85% appear once; the ten largest clones hold around 3.5%. This clone was seen only once. As yet, its antigen is unknown. There are 15 residues in the CDR3. Per germline, CDR1 SNHLY and CDR2 FYNNEI. Broader study findings: The study recorded 160 or so TCR beta chains that were cytomegalovirus-associated. There were several of the most significant clusters that appeared linked to common viral pathogens in a later analysis. The number of N-insertions in an Asian-associated ancestry cluster was reportedly below the approximately 700-donor mean in a later analysis.

This clonotype was sampled from a woman between 55 and 75 years old in good health and CMV-seropositive. Sequencing used PBMCs. The chain joins TRBV2 to TRBJ2-5, with 7 bases that match TRBD2. The end of the DNA fits TRBJ2-7 better, so the J call may be wrong. Written as DNA, the CDR3 is TGTGCCAGCAGTGATAGCCCCTTAGCGGGCTACGAGCAGTACTTC. As protein: CASSDSPLAGYEQYF.